This T cell receptor (beta chain) emerged from a study of T cell clonality in common variable immunodeficiency. Generated by immunoSEQ multiplex PCR, the TCRdb table keeps only in-frame clones and is missing some. The sample holds approximately 30,000 clones, and no clone turns up only once. About this clone: Its specificity is not known. Sequencing ends 3 residues short of the CDR3 end; the germline J gene provides the rest.

General study results and limits: Patient heterogeneity in the CVID cohort limited correlations between repertoire features and clinical complications. In common variable immunodeficiency, TCR beta chains reportedly carried fewer deletions and N-nucleotide insertions.

Most patients and controls had Caucasian heritage. Heparinized whole blood, 5 to 8 ml, came from each donor. The V gene's germline CDR1 is MNHEY and CDR2 SVGEGT. This CDR3 spans 14 amino acids. The chain couples TRBV6-2 or TRBV6-3 to TRBJ2-4; 7 bases agree with TRBD1. The TCR sequence derives from a person aged 18 to 75 in good health. Material for sequencing was peripheral blood mononuclear cells. CDR3 sequence reads: CASRTQGVFYGQYF. CDR3 DNA (partial): TGTGCCAGCAGGACTCAGGGGGTGTTCTATGGT.